This entry describes one T cell receptor (beta chain). Its antigen remains unknown. Isolated RNA was reverse transcribed into cDNA used as the sequencing template. The protocol was immunoSEQ multiplex PCR, while the TCRdb copy is restricted to in-frame clones and leaves out a portion. This table holds 110,000 to 150,000 clones, around 50% found once. This record belongs to a study of CD8+ T cells in alopecia areata. Background on the study: Twice a day, 5 to 10 mg of oral tofacitinib was administered to treated patients. General observations from the study: Tissue-resident alphabeta T cells belonging to normal skin likewise get sequenced within scalp specimens.

The receptor's source is a human donor with alopecia areata. Source: CD4+ T cells sorted from blood, taken at week 0.

CDR3 protein: CASSLAPGQGNYGYTF. The CDR3, as DNA: TGCGCCAGCAGCTTGGCGCCGGGACAGGGGAACTATGGCTACACCTTC. The rearrangement joins TRBV5-1 to TRBJ1-2, with 10 bases aligning to TRBD1. CDR1 and CDR2 from the germline V gene are SGHRS and YFSETQ. The length of the CDR3 is 16 residues. The ends lost 0 bases at V and 2 bases at J; junction bases unmatched: 4.